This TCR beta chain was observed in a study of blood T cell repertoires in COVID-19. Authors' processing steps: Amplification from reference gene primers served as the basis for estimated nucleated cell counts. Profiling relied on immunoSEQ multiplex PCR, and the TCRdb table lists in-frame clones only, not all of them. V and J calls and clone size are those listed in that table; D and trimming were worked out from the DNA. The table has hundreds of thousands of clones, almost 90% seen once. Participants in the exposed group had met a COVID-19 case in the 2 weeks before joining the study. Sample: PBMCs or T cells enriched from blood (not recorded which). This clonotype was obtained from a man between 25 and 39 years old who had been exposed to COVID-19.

CDR3 loop: CAWSPGGSNEQYF. The CDR3 DNA reads TGTGCCTGGTCCCCCGGGGGTAGTAACGAGCAGTACTTC. V gene TRBV30 combines with J gene TRBJ2-7; tentative D call: TRBD2 (6 bases). Germline assignment: CDR1 GTSNPN and CDR2 SVGIG (reference sequence). The CDR3 is made up of 13 amino acids. With 5 bases removed from V and 5 bases from J, the gap between germline ends came to 16 bases.